This TCR beta chain emerged from a study of shared clonotypes between healthy human individuals. On the study more broadly: The donors, a couple of women and a few men, were aged 18 to 49. Study outcomes and limitations: Having only a few donors restricted how much genetic and exposure-history diversity was captured.

At a deep level, the assay was run. The repertoire was sequenced with immunoSEQ multiplex PCR; TCRdb's copy has only in-frame clones and lacks some. The sample comprises roughly 510,000 clones, 60% to 80% of which are singletons, and about an eighth rests with the top ten. As concerns this clone: Antigen specificity is unknown. The sample carries other DNA sequences with the same CDR3.

After removal of 3 bases from V and 3 bases from J, the junction contained 4 bases not matched to a gene. Germline V gene lookup returns CDR1 KGHSH and CDR2 LQKENI. The CDR3 runs 14 residues. Sequencing used PBMCs. The rearrangement links TRBV18 to TRBJ2-7, with TRBD1 matching over 8 bases. The source of this sequence is a woman aged 40 to 55 in good health. Some clones in this sample may be carry-over from other donors' samples. CDR3: CASSPGTGGYEQYF. In DNA form, the CDR3 reads TGTGCCAGCTCACCGGGGACAGGAGGCTACGAGCAGTACTTC. The full variable domain, with the rest looked up from reference TRBV18 and TRBJ2-7, is NAGVMQNPRHLVRRRGQEARLRCSPMKGHSHVYWYRQLPEEGLKFMVYLQKENIIDESGMPKERFSAEFPKEGPSILRIQQVVRGDSAAYFCASSPGTGGYEQYFGPGTRLTVT.